This T cell receptor beta chain was sequenced during a study of T cell responses to AZD1222 COVID-19 vaccine (dated by TCRdb to the early 2020s). Notes on the research overall: AZD1222 recipients given second doses at about 4 weeks or at about 12 weeks were pooled, since spike-specific TCR depth and breadth were not found to differ between the two schedules. Trial participants were enrolled into age subgroups of 18-55, 56-69 and 70-plus years, which contained about 150, 27 and 61 TCR-sequenced participants, respectively. TCR sequencing covered over 230 trial participants: 207 given two doses of AZD1222 and about 26 given two doses of MenACWY control vaccine.

The CDR3, cysteine through phenylalanine, is 14 amino acids long. The only DNA kept is the CDR3, 42 bases in frame from the first base. The CDR1 and CDR2 encoded by the germline V gene are ENHRY and SYGVKD. The junction shows trimming of 8 bases on V and 0 bases on J, plus 11 bases between the germline ends. The sample holds a few counts of this clone. This clone's antigen is unknown. Per-nucleotide qualities are absent, and no much larger clonotype sits a single base away. The time point label corresponds to: baseline before first vaccination. The vaccinee samples were drawn from two UK trials, COV001 and COV002, one of which was a single-blind randomized controlled phase 2/3 trial testing AZD1222 (ChAdOx1 nCoV-19) in healthy adults. Trial participant PBMC samples were collected at day 0 and day 28 after the second dose for TCRbeta chain sequencing. The full study reports these points: The 56-69-year group was small, and its depth increase did not reach significance, likely because of low power. Participants were mostly white British and included more females than males, and it was suggested by the authors that clonal diversity may have been underestimated. Only 5 to 7 AZD1222 recipients were SARS-CoV-2 seropositive at baseline, limiting conclusions about previously exposed vaccinees. The whole spike protein was spanned by vaccine-associated CD4 TCRs, and dominant responses were seen in regions 160-218 and 743-854. Reportedly, close to half of the unique spike-specific TCRs recognized epitopes lying outside the regions that are mutated in the B.1.351 and B.1.1.7 variants. After two AZD1222 doses, spike-specific TCR breadth and depth were significantly higher than at day 0 and than in MenACWY recipients. No day 14 peak-response samples were available, so repertoires were characterized only after the peak T cell response.

The CDR3 regions of human TCRbeta chains were analyzed by immunosequencing. Turning to the authors' computational methods: Repertoire TCRs were matched against a reference library of SARS-CoV-2-specific TCRs generated with the MIRA antigen-specificity platform. Breadth was defined as the fraction of unique TCRs that were SARS-CoV-2-associated. Depth was defined as the fraction of total T cells that were SARS-CoV-2-associated. Using the MIRA data, every spike-specific TCR was mapped to the spike region that the TCR reacted to and assigned to either a CD4 or a CD8 class. Log10-transformed breadth and depth values were compared by one-way ANOVA with Sidak's multiple comparisons tests. Drawn from immuneACCESS, this table holds only the in-frame rearrangements with V and J called that TCRdb kept. Clones are partly lost; checked studies trace under half to an unresolved V gene and leave the rest unexplained. V, J and clone size reflect that table, while D and trimming were determined from the DNA. For this sample there are roughly 180,000 clones; 90% appear just once. Around 2.9% of the sample comes from the top ten.

This sequence was found in an adult in good health. The specimen comprised peripheral blood, sampled on day 0 of AZD1222 vaccination. Recombination linked TRBV10-3 to TRBJ1-3, and perhaps TRBD1 as D gene, on 5 matching bases. The CDR3 is CAIGRDISGNTIYF. At the DNA level, the sequence is TGTGCCATCGGCAGGGATATCTCTGGAAACACCATATATTTT.